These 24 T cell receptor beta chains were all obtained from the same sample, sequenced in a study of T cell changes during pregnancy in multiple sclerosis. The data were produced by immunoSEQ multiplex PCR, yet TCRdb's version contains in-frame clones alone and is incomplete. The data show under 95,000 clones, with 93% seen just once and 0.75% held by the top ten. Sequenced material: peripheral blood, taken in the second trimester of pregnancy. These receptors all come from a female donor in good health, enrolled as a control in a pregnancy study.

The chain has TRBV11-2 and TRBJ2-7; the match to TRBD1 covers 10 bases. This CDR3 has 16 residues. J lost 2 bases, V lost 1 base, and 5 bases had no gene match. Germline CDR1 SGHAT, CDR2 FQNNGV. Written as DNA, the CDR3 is TGTGCCAGCAGCTTAGCCCCGGACAGGGGGACCTACGAGCAGTACTTC. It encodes CASSLAPDRGTYEQYF.

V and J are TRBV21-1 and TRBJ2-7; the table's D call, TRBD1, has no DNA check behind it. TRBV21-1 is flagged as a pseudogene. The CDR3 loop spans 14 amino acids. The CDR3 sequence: CASDGDRFSYEQYF. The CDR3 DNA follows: TGTGCCAGTGATGGGGACAGGTTCTCCTACGAGCAGTACTTC.

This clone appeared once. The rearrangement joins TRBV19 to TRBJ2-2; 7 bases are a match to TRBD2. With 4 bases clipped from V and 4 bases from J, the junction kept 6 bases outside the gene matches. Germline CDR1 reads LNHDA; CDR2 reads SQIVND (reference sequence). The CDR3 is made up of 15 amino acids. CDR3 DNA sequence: TGTGCCAGTAGTAAGCGGGGATTGGCCACCGGGGAGCTGTTTTTT. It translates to CASSKRGLATGELFF.

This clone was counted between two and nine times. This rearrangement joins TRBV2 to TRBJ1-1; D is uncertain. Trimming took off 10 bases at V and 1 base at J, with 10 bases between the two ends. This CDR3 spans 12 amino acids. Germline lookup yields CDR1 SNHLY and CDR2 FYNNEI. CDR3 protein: CANLTGNTEAFF. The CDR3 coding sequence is TGTGCCAACTTGACGGGGAACACTGAAGCTTTCTTT.

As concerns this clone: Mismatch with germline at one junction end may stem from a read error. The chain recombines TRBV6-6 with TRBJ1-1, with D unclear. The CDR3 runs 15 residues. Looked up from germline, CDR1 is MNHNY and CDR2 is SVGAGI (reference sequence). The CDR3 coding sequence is TGTGCCAGCAGTAACTCGGGCCCCGCCAACACTGAAGCTTTCTTT. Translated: CASSNSGPANTEAFF.

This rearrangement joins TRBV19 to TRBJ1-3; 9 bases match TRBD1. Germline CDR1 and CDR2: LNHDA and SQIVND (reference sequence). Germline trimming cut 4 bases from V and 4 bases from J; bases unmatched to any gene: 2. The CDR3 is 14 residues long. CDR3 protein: CASSNRGHGNTIYF. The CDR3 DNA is TGTGCCAGTAGTAACAGGGGGCACGGAAACACCATATATTTT.

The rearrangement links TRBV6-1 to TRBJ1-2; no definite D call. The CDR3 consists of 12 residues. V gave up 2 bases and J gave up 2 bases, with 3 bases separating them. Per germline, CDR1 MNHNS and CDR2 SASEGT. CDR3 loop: CASSESNYGYTF. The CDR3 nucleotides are TGTGCCAGCAGTGAATCAAACTATGGCTACACCTTC.

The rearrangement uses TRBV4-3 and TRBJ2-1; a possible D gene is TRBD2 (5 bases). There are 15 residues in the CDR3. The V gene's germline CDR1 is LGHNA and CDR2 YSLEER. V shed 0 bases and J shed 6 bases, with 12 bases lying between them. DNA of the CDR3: TGCGCCAGCAGCCAAGAACTAGTTGGGCCCAATGAGCAGTTCTTC. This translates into CASSQELVGPNEQFF.

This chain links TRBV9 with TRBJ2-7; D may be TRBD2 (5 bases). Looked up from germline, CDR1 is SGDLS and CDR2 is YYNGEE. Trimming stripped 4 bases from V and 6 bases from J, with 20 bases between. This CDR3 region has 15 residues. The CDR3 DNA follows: TGTGCCAGCAGCCCGGAGCTCGGACTGAGCGTCGAGCAGTACTTC. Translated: CASSPELGLSVEQYF.

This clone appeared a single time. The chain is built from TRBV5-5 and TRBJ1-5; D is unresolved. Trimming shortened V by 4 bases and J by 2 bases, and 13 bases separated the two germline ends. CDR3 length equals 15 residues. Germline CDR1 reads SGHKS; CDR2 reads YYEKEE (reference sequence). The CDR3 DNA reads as TGTGCCAGCAGCCCCTCACTAGTGGGCAATCAGCCCCAGCATTTT. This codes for CASSPSLVGNQPQHF.

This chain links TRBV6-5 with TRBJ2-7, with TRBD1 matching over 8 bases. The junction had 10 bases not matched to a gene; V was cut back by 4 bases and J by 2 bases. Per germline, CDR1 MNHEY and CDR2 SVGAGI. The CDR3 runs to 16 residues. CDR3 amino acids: CASSSLRGRNPYEQYF. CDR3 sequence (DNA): TGTGCCAGCAGTTCCCTCAGGGGGCGAAATCCCTACGAGCAGTACTTC.

Here the CDR3 DNA reads TGTGCCAGCAGTTTGCGCAGGGGAGTGGACGAGCAGTACTTC. It yields the protein CASSLRRGVDEQYF. This sequence joins TRBV6-6 and TRBJ2-7; D is possibly TRBD1 (6 bases). Germline V gene data show CDR1 as MNHNY and CDR2 as SVGAGI (reference sequence). V lost 4 bases to trimming and J lost 5 bases, with 15 bases between them. The CDR3 length is 14 residues.

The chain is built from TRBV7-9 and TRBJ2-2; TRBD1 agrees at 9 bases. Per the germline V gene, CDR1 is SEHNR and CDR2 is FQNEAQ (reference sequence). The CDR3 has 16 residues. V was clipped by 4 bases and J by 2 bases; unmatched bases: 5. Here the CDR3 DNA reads TGTGCCAGCAGCTCCCCGGGACAGGGTAACACCGGGGAGCTGTTTTTT. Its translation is CASSSPGQGNTGELFF.

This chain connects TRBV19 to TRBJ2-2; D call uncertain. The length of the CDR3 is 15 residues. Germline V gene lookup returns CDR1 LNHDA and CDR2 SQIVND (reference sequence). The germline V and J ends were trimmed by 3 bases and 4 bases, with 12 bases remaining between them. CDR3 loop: CASSIYGTITGELFF. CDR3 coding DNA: TGTGCCAGTAGTATTTATGGCACCATCACCGGGGAGCTGTTTTTT.

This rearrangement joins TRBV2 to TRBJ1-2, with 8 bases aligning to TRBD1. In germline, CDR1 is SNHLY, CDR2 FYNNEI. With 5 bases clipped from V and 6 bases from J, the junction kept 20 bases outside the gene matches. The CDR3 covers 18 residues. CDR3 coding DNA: TGTGCCAGCAGTCCGCGGCGGGAAACAGGGGGACCAAGAAATGGCTACACCTTC. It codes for CASSPRRETGGPRNGYTF.

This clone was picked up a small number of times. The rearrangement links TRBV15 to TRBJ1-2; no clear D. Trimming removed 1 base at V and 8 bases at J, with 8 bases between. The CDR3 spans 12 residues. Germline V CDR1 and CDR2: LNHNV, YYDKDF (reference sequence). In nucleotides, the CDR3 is TGTGCCACCAGCAGAGCTACCGCCGGCTACACCTTC. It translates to CATSRATAGYTF.

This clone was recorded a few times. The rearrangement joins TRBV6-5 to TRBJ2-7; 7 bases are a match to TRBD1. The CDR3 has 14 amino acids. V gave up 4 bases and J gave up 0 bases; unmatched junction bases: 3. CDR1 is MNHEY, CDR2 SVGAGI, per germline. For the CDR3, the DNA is TGTGCCAGCAGTTTACAGGGGACCTCCTACGAGCAGTACTTC. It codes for CASSLQGTSYEQYF.

The CDR3 loop is CASSLTESYTEAFF. CDR3 DNA sequence: TGTGCCAGCAGCTTGACAGAATCCTACACTGAAGCTTTCTTT. The rearrangement links TRBV11-3 to TRBJ1-1; possible D gene TRBD1, 5 bases. CDR3 size: 14 residues. With 3 bases removed from V and 3 bases from J, the gap between germline ends came to 11 bases. Germline CDR1 is SGHNT and CDR2 is YENEEA.

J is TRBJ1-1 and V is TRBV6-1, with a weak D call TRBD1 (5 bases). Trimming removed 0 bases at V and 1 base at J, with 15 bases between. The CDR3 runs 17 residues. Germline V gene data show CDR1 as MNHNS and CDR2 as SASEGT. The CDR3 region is CASSEARGVSPNTEAFF. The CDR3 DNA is TGTGCCAGCAGTGAAGCGCGGGGGGTAAGCCCGAACACTGAAGCTTTCTTT.

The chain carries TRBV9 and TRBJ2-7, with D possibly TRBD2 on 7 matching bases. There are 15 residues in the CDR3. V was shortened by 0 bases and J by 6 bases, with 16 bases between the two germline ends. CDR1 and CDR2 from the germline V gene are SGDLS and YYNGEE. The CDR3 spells CASSVDGTGGGEQYF. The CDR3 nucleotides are TGTGCCAGCAGCGTAGATGGGACGGGGGGCGGCGAGCAGTACTTC.

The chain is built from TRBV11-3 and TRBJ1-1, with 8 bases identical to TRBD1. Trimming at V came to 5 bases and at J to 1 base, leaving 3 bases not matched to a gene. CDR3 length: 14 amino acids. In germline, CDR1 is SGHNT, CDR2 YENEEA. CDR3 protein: CASSPGTGNTEAFF. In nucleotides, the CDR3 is TGTGCCAGCAGCCCCGGGACAGGGAACACTGAAGCTTTCTTT.

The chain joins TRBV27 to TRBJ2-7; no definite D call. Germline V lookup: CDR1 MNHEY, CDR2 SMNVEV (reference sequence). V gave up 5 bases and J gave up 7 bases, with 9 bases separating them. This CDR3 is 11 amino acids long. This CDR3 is CASSPGREQYF. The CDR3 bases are TGTGCCAGCAGTCCAGGTCGAGAGCAGTACTTC.

CDR3 protein: CASKDFQETQYF. The CDR3 region has the DNA TGCGCCAGCAAGGACTTTCAAGAGACCCAGTACTTC. This chain links TRBV5-1 with TRBJ2-5, with D possibly being TRBD2 (5 bases). Germline V CDR1 and CDR2: SGHRS, YFSETQ. Trimming shortened V by 6 bases and J by 2 bases, and 8 bases separated the two germline ends. This CDR3 has 12 residues.

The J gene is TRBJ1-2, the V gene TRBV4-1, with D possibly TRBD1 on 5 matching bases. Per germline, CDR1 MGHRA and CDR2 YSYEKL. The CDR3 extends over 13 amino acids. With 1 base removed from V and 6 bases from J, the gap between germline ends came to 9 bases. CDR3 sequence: CASSQVGGDGYTF. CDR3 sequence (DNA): TGCGCCAGCAGCCAAGTGGGGGGAGATGGCTACACCTTC.